Each of the 23 T cell receptor beta chains below was sequenced from the same sample in a study of regulatory T cells in long-lasting Graves disease. Arm-PCR of CDR3 regions and iRepertoire HTBI primers were the basis on which TCR beta libraries were built. Using its own MiXCR run on the multiplex PCR reads, TCRdb lists one record per CDR3 protein. The sample lists roughly 500,000 distinct CDR3 sequences; around 21% were seen once. As to time point: persistent/refractory GD, antithyroid drugs over 5 years with positive TRAb. RNA extracted from PBMCs served as the sequencing template. The sample here was peripheral blood mononuclear cells (PBMCs), taken when the disease was refractory, from a patient treated with antithyroid drugs. The receptors come from a female donor with Graves disease.

This clonotype came up many times. The chain joins TRBV7-2 to TRBJ1-1; D not resolved. Per germline, CDR1 SGHTA and CDR2 FQGNSA. Trimming removed 2 bases from V and 0 bases from J, with 7 bases in between. The CDR3 is made up of 14 amino acids. The CDR3 protein is CASSLTEVNTEAFF. DNA for the CDR3: TGTGCCAGCAGCTTAACAGAAGTGAACACTGAAGCTTTCTTT.

This clonotype was recorded many times. The conserved phenylalanine or tryptophan normally closing the CDR3 is absent here, so this likely arose from a read error. This sequence joins TRBV6-2 or TRBV6-3 and TRBJ2-7; 10 positions match TRBD2. After removal of 2 bases from V and 3 bases from J, the junction contained 4 bases not matched to a gene. CDR1 and CDR2 from the germline V gene are MNHEY and SVGEGT. The CDR3 is 15 amino acids. The CDR3 coding sequence is TGTGCCAGCAGTTACGGGCTAGCGGGAGTCTACGAGCAGTACTCC. It codes for CASSYGLAGVYEQYS.

J is TRBJ2-7 and V is TRBV5-4; 11 bases agree with TRBD2. This CDR3 region has 13 residues. In germline, CDR1 is SGHNT, CDR2 YYREEE (reference sequence). The J segment lost 5 bases and the V segment lost 4 bases, leaving 2 bases of the junction unmatched. The CDR3 is CASSPLAGDEQYF. The CDR3 DNA reads as TGTGCCAGCAGCCCACTAGCGGGAGACGAGCAGTACTTC. The entire variable domain, with the rest obtained from reference TRBV5-4 and TRBJ2-7, is as follows: ETGVTQSPTHLIKTRGQQVTLRCSSQSGHNTVSWYQQALGQGPQFIFQYYREEENGRGNFPPRFSGLQFPNYSSELNVNALELDDSALYLCASSPLAGDEQYFGPGTRLTVT.

This clonotype has a handful of counts. V is TRBV4-2 and J is TRBJ2-2, with D perhaps matching TRBD1 (6 bases). This CDR3 has 16 amino acids. V gave up 1 base and J gave up 0 bases, with 9 bases separating them. Germline-derived CDR1 and CDR2 are LGHNA and YNFKEQ. The CDR3 DNA is TGTGCCAGCAGCCAAGGGGACATTTCGAACACCGGGGAGCTGTTTTTT. This translates into CASSQGDISNTGELFF.

V is TRBV24-1 and J is TRBJ2-7, with 8 bases lining up with TRBD2. The closer fit of TRBJ2-5 to the DNA end suggests the J call may be wrong. Germline V gene sequence: CDR1 KGHDR, CDR2 SFDVKD. The CDR3 is made up of 12 amino acids. The CDR3 here is CATSPGGETQYF. The CDR3, as DNA: TGTGCCACCAGTCCGGGGGGGGAGACCCAGTACTTC.

Many counts were recorded for this clonotype. The chain combines TRBV7-8 with TRBJ2-1; 10 bases fit TRBD2. This CDR3 region has 14 residues. Germline V lookup: CDR1 SGHVS, CDR2 FQNEAQ. V gave up 5 bases and J gave up 4 bases; unmatched junction bases: 2. CDR3: CASSVSGRYNEQFF. CDR3 coding DNA: TGTGCCAGCAGCGTTAGCGGGAGGTACAATGAGCAGTTCTTC.

The gene calls are TRBV9 and TRBJ2-2; D remains unclear. The CDR3 has 16 amino acids. The germline gives CDR1 SGDLS, CDR2 YYNGEE. The V end was cut by 4 bases, the J end by 0 bases, with 13 bases between. CDR3 loop: CASSPRHISNTGELFF. Written as DNA, the CDR3 is TGTGCCAGCAGCCCTAGACACATCTCGAACACCGGGGAGCTGTTTTTT.

The rearrangement uses TRBV6-1 and TRBJ1-5; D unclear. Germline V gene lookup returns CDR1 MNHNS and CDR2 SASEGT. This CDR3 has 12 amino acids. V was trimmed by 6 bases and J by 5 bases, leaving 8 bases between them. For the CDR3, the DNA is TGTGCCAGCAGCCCCGGGTATCAGCCCCAGCATTTT. This encodes CASSPGYQPQHF.

This clonotype was detected many times. The gene calls are TRBV27 and TRBJ2-7; D possibly corresponds to TRBD1 (5 bases). Germline V gene sequence: CDR1 MNHEY, CDR2 SMNVEV (reference sequence). V gave up 5 bases and J gave up 6 bases, with 14 bases separating them. This CDR3 has 13 amino acids. In nucleotides, the CDR3 is TGTGCCAGCAGTCAAGACGGTAGGGGCGAGCAGTACTTC. This encodes CASSQDGRGEQYF.

This clonotype was seen only a few times. The rearrangement links TRBV6-2 or TRBV6-3 to TRBJ2-4, with TRBD1 matching over 9 bases. There are 16 residues in the CDR3. V gave up 0 bases and J gave up 5 bases; unmatched junction bases: 5. Per the germline V gene, CDR1 is MNHEY and CDR2 is SVGEGT. The CDR3 bases are TGTGCCAGCAGTTACTCAGGGACAGGGTCCCAAAACATTCAGTACTTC. Residues: CASSYSGTGSQNIQYF.

Details on this clonotype: One base away lies a much larger clone, so this may be a sequencing read error. The DNA of the CDR3 is TGCAGCGTTGAAGTGGCTAGCGGGTGTAGAAACATTCAGTACTTC. It is translated as CSVEVASGCRNIQYF. V is TRBV29-1 and J is TRBJ2-4, with 8 bases that match TRBD2. Germline V gives CDR1 SQVTM, CDR2 ANQGSEA. The trim removed 1 base at V and 6 bases at J, leaving 8 bases unmatched. This CDR3 has 15 residues.

The chain combines TRBV7-9 with TRBJ2-7; D remains ambiguous. Germline V gene lookup returns CDR1 SEHNR and CDR2 FQNEAQ (reference sequence). V lost 5 bases and J lost 2, with 19 bases in between. CDR3 size: 16 residues. The CDR3 reads CASSLWSGYKAYEQYF. In DNA form, the CDR3 reads TGTGCCAGCAGCCTCTGGAGTGGCTACAAGGCCTACGAGCAGTACTTC.

This clonotype was seen ten or more times. The chain is built from TRBV28 and TRBJ2-7; D not resolved. The V and J ends lost 3 bases and 5 bases respectively, with 11 bases between them. CDR1 MDHEN and CDR2 SYDVKM come from the germline V gene. CDR3 length: 13 amino acids. Here the CDR3 DNA reads TGTGCCAGCAGTTTTGGGCCAGGAGACGAGCAGTACTTC. It codes for CASSFGPGDEQYF.

Details on this clonotype: A read error is possible here, since a much larger clone lies one base away. The J gene is TRBJ2-5, the V gene TRBV6-2 or TRBV6-3; 11 bases agree with TRBD1. V lost 6 bases to trimming and J lost 5 bases; unmatched junction nucleotides: 8. The CDR3 contains 15 residues. Germline V gene sequence: CDR1 MNHEY, CDR2 SVGEGT. CDR3 bases: TGTGCCAGCAGGGACAGGGGGCGCGCTGGGGAGACCCAGTACTTC. As protein: CASRDRGRAGETQYF.

The genes are TRBV12-3 or TRBV12-4 and TRBJ1-2, with TRBD1 as a possible D gene (5 bases). This CDR3 is built from 14 residues. V shed 10 bases and J shed 3 bases, with 18 bases lying between them. This CDR3 reads CAIRSGASDYGYTF. Written as DNA, the CDR3 is TGTGCCATCAGATCTGGGGCCTCTGACTATGGCTACACCTTC.

The chain recombines TRBV20-1 with TRBJ2-2; D gene unclear. Germline lookup yields CDR1 DFQATT and CDR2 SNEGSKA (reference sequence). V gave up 3 bases and J gave up 4 bases, with 12 bases separating them. This CDR3 has 14 amino acids. The CDR3 protein is CSARVDWATGELFF. In nucleotides, the CDR3 is TGCAGTGCTAGGGTAGACTGGGCCACCGGGGAGCTGTTTTTT.

This clonotype was detected many times. The chain joins TRBV7-2 to TRBJ2-6; D may match TRBD1 or TRBD2 (5 bases each). The V gene lost 1 base and the J gene lost 0 bases, with 7 bases spanning the gap. In germline, CDR1 is SGHTA, CDR2 FQGNSA. This CDR3 has 16 residues. The CDR3 DNA reads TGTGCCAGCAGCTTAGAGAGGGGCTCTGGGGCCAACGTCCTGACTTTC. Amino acid sequence: CASSLERGSGANVLTF.

This clonotype was recorded at least ten times. V gene TRBV28 combines with J gene TRBJ1-2; unclear D gene. This CDR3 region has 15 residues. Trimming cost V 5 bases and J 8 bases, with 21 bases left between them. CDR1 is MDHEN, CDR2 SYDVKM, per germline. The CDR3 region has the DNA TGTGCCAGCAGTCCGAGGACGGGAGGTATCGGGGGCTACACCTTC. Residues: CASSPRTGGIGGYTF.

The gene calls are TRBV7-9 and TRBJ2-1; D is uncertain. Germline V CDR1 and CDR2: SEHNR, FQNEAQ (reference sequence). This CDR3 is 15 amino acids long. The V gene lost 7 bases and the J gene lost 11 bases, with 24 bases spanning the gap. The CDR3 DNA follows: TGTGCCAGCACCGCCTCTCAGGCTACGTTTTGGAAGCAGTTCTTC. Protein product: CASTASQATFWKQFF. Variable domain in full (rest from reference TRBV7-9 and TRBJ2-1): DTGVSQNPRHKITKRGQNVTFRCDPISEHNRLYWYRQTLGQGPEFLTYFQNEAQLEKSRLLSDRFSAERPKGSFSTLEIQRTEQGDSAMYLCASTASQATFWKQFFGPGTRLTVL.

This chain uses TRBV3-1 with TRBJ1-2; maybe TRBD1 (6 bases). V lost 3 bases to trimming and J lost 5 bases, with 13 bases between them. Germline-derived CDR1 and CDR2 are LGHDT and YNNKEL (reference sequence). This CDR3 is built from 14 residues. This CDR3 is CASSHRIGGYGYTF. Written as DNA, the CDR3 is TGTGCCAGCAGCCATCGGATAGGGGGATATGGCTACACCTTC.

The chain is built from TRBV29-1 and TRBJ2-1, with 9 bases matching TRBD2. From germline, CDR1 is SQVTM and CDR2 ANQGSEA. CDR3 size: 14 residues. V shed 7 bases and J 0 bases; nucleotides not matched to a gene: 4. DNA for the CDR3: TGCAGCGCCGGACTAGCGATCTCCTACAATGAGCAGTTCTTC. It yields the protein CSAGLAISYNEQFF.

This clonotype turned up a few times. The chain recombines TRBV6-5 with TRBJ1-2, with 7 bases identical to TRBD1. Germline CDR1 is MNHEY and CDR2 is SVGAGI. V gave up 2 bases and J gave up 3 bases; unmatched junction bases: 12. The CDR3 has 17 amino acids. The CDR3 DNA follows: TGTGCCAGCAGTTACGTGGTGACAGGGAGTACAGACTATGGCTACACCTTC. This codes for CASSYVVTGSTDYGYTF.

The table lists this clonotype with a few counts. The chain recombines TRBV12-3 or TRBV12-4 with TRBJ2-1, with 8 bases matching TRBD2. V shed 9 bases, J shed 2 bases, and the junction held 12 bases outside the gene matches. CDR3 size: 16 residues. CDR3 sequence reads: CASRRASGRTYNEQFF. CDR3 in DNA: TGTGCCAGTAGGCGGGCTAGCGGGCGAACCTACAATGAGCAGTTCTTC.